These 21 T cell receptor beta chains were all obtained from the same sample, sequenced in a study of radiotherapy plus CTLA-4 blockade in lung cancer. The data were produced by immunoSEQ multiplex PCR, yet TCRdb's version contains in-frame clones alone and is incomplete. The data contain tens of thousands of clones, roughly 76% of them singletons. The sequencing here drew on peripheral blood, taken from a patient treated with radiotherapy plus ipilimumab. The origin of the receptors is a human donor with non-small cell lung cancer whose response to radiotherapy plus ipilimumab could not be evaluated. Some clones in this sample may be carry-over from other donors' samples.

The chain has TRBV5-1 and TRBJ2-1; 14 positions match TRBD2. In germline, CDR1 is SGHRS, CDR2 YFSETQ. This CDR3 is built from 18 residues. J lost 5 bases, V lost 4 bases, and 11 bases had no gene match. The CDR3 loop reads CASSPKGLAGAGNNEQFF. CDR3 nucleotides: TGCGCCAGCAGCCCAAAGGGACTAGCGGGGGCCGGAAACAATGAGCAGTTCTTC.

The chain links TRBV6-5 to TRBJ1-5; possible D gene TRBD1, 5 bases. CDR3 length: 14 residues. V lost 8 bases and J lost 5, with 16 bases in between. CDR1 and CDR2 (germline): MNHEY, SVGAGI. Here the CDR3 DNA reads TGTGCCAGCCCCCCAAGCAGGGCCGATCAGCCCCAGCATTTT. This gives the protein CASPPSRADQPQHF.

The rearrangement joins TRBV9 to TRBJ1-6, with D tentatively TRBD1 (6 bases). V dropped 0 bases and J dropped 8 bases, with 15 bases sitting between them. This CDR3 is built from 16 residues. Per germline, CDR1 SGDLS and CDR2 YYNGEE. The CDR3 DNA reads as TGTGCCAGCAGCGTAGCTGGGGGCTTTGGCGATTCACCCCTCCACTTT. As protein: CASSVAGGFGDSPLHF. Using reference TRBV9 and TRBJ1-6 for the parts outside the CDR3, the full variable domain is DSGVTQTPKHLITATGQRVTLRCSPRSGDLSVYWYQQSLDQGLQFLIQYYNGEERAKGNILERFSAQQFPDLHSELNLSSLELGDSALYFCASSVAGGFGDSPLHFGNGTRLTVT.

This clone was recorded a few times. The chain links TRBV9 to TRBJ1-2; no clear D. Germline CDR1 reads SGDLS; CDR2 reads YYNGEE. V was trimmed by 0 bases and J by 3 bases, leaving 6 bases between them. The CDR3 runs 13 residues. The CDR3 is CASSVDSHYGYTF. In DNA, the CDR3 is TGTGCCAGCAGCGTAGACAGTCACTATGGCTACACCTTC.

The chain combines TRBV9 with TRBJ2-7, with 7 bases matching TRBD1. The germline gives CDR1 SGDLS, CDR2 YYNGEE. With 2 bases clipped from V and 0 bases from J, the junction kept 2 bases outside the gene matches. The CDR3 has 14 residues. DNA for the CDR3: TGTGCCAGCAGCGTGGGACAGAGCTCCTACGAGCAGTACTTC. Encoded protein: CASSVGQSSYEQYF.

This clone was seen once. This CDR3 is CASSLVQGSRDEQYF. The CDR3 nucleotides are TGCGCCAGCAGCTTGGTACAGGGAAGTAGGGACGAGCAGTACTTC. The chain joins TRBV5-1 to TRBJ2-7; possibly TRBD1 for D (6 bases). V lost 0 bases, J lost 5 bases, and 15 bases lay in between. The V gene's germline CDR1 is SGHRS and CDR2 YFSETQ. This CDR3 comprises 15 residues.

This chain links TRBV15 with TRBJ1-1, with D perhaps matching TRBD1 (6 bases). Trimming cost V 5 bases and J 3 bases, with 10 bases left between them. Germline lookup yields CDR1 LNHNV and CDR2 YYDKDF (reference sequence). CDR3 size: 13 residues. CDR3 DNA: TGTGCCACCAGCTCCCAGGGGCACACTGAAGCTTTCTTT. It specifies CATSSQGHTEAFF.

This chain links TRBV7-9 with TRBJ2-2; 10 bases are shared with TRBD2. Germline V gene sequence: CDR1 SEHNR, CDR2 FQNEAQ (reference sequence). V shed 5 bases, J shed 4 bases, and the junction held 16 bases outside the gene matches. This CDR3 comprises 19 residues. For the CDR3, the DNA is TGTGCCAGCAGCCAACTCCCCGGGTTAGCGGGGGGCCCCACCGGGGAGCTGTTTTTT. Translated, it gives CASSQLPGLAGGPTGELFF.

The chain is built from TRBV4-1 and TRBJ2-7; 8 nucleotides agree with TRBD1. V was pared by 2 bases and J by 5 bases, with 5 bases of the junction left unmatched. The germline CDR1 and CDR2 sequences are MGHRA and YSYEKL. The CDR3 runs to 14 residues. The DNA of the CDR3 is TGCGCCAGCAGCCAATTACAGGGGGGCGACGAGCAGTACTTC. Its translation is CASSQLQGGDEQYF.

The chain employs TRBV27 and TRBJ2-1; D unresolved. Trimming removed 2 bases from V and 8 bases from J, with 19 bases in between. The CDR3 is 16 residues long. Germline CDR1 MNHEY, CDR2 SMNVEV (reference sequence). CDR3 amino acids: CASSLISARMAHEQFF. In DNA form, the CDR3 reads TGTGCCAGCAGTTTAATTTCGGCTAGAATGGCCCATGAGCAGTTCTTC.

V usage is TRBV6-5 and J usage is TRBJ1-5; possibly TRBD1 for D (5 bases). The germline gives CDR1 MNHEY, CDR2 SVGAGI. V lost 0 bases and J lost 13, with 13 bases in between. The CDR3 has 13 residues. The CDR3 is CASSYSPDRTQHF. The CDR3 region has the DNA TGTGCCAGCAGTTACTCGCCCGACAGAACTCAGCATTTT.

This clone was picked up one time. The chain links TRBV7-2 to TRBJ2-7; D is uncertain. Trimming stripped 5 bases from V and 7 bases from J, with 9 bases between. CDR1 and CDR2 (germline): SGHTA, FQGNSA. This CDR3 contains 11 residues. The CDR3 region is CASSLDSEQYF. For the CDR3, the DNA is TGTGCCAGCAGCCTAGACTCGGAGCAGTACTTC.

The rearrangement joins TRBV5-4 to TRBJ2-5; 11 bases line up with TRBD2. The CDR3 consists of 15 residues. V trimming: 2 bases; J trimming: 2 bases; junction bases outside the gene matches: 2. Germline loops: CDR1 SGHNT, CDR2 YYREEE (reference sequence). CDR3 coding DNA: TGTGCCAGCAGCTTCCCTAGCGGGGGGCAAGAGACCCAGTACTTC. Amino acid sequence: CASSFPSGGQETQYF.

This clone came up once. The rearrangement links TRBV2 to TRBJ2-2; the D gene is possibly TRBD1 (5 bases). V lost 5 bases and J 2 bases, leaving 6 bases between the germline ends. CDR3 length: 13 residues. Looked up from germline, CDR1 is SNHLY and CDR2 is FYNNEI. The CDR3 is CASSQGNTGELFF. In DNA form, the CDR3 reads TGTGCCAGCAGTCAGGGCAACACCGGGGAGCTGTTTTTT.

This clone was counted a single time. The J gene is TRBJ1-1, the V gene TRBV20-1; D might be TRBD1 (5 bases). CDR1 is DFQATT, CDR2 SNEGSKA, per germline (reference sequence). Trimming cost V 4 bases and J 6 bases, with 9 bases left between them. CDR3 size: 11 residues. The CDR3 nucleotides read TGCAGTGCTATGCCGGGGGCTGAAGCTTTCTTT. Protein sequence: CSAMPGAEAFF.

This clone has only a few counts. The V and J genes are TRBV10-3 and TRBJ2-7; perhaps TRBD1 as D (6 bases). In germline, CDR1 is ENHRY, CDR2 SYGVKD. This CDR3 is 16 amino acids long. V lost 4 bases and J lost 0, with 16 bases in between. The DNA for the CDR3 is TGTGCCATCAGTGGAGGCGGACAGCTCGGCTCCTACGAGCAGTACTTC. It codes for CAISGGGQLGSYEQYF.

V and J are TRBV29-1 and TRBJ2-3; D uncertain. CDR3 length equals 13 residues. V lost 7 bases and J lost 2, with 13 bases in between. The V gene's germline CDR1 is SQVTM and CDR2 ANQGSEA. CDR3 sequence: CSARGRLTDTQYF. The CDR3 DNA sequence: TGCAGCGCCCGCGGCCGCCTCACAGATACGCAGTATTTT.

The V gene is TRBV5-6, the J gene TRBJ2-1, with D possibly matching TRBD1 (6 bases). Between the trimmed V and J ends, which lost 4 bases and 0 bases, there was a span of 14 bases. The germline V gene has CDR1 SGHDT and CDR2 YYEEEE. The CDR3 is 16 residues long. The CDR3 region has the DNA TGTGCCAGCAGCAGTATTCAGGGGAGCTCCTACAATGAGCAGTTCTTC. Translation: CASSSIQGSSYNEQFF.

The rearrangement joins TRBV6-5 to TRBJ2-5, with TRBD2 matching over 12 bases. J was trimmed by 5 bases and V by 2 bases; bases with no gene match: 3. Germline lookup yields CDR1 MNHEY and CDR2 SVGAGI. This CDR3 contains 15 residues. CDR3 nucleotides: TGTGCCAGCAGTTACCTTGGGACTAGCGGGGAGACCCAGTACTTC. Translating gives CASSYLGTSGETQYF.

This clone was seen more than once but under ten times. V usage is TRBV28 and J usage is TRBJ1-1; maybe TRBD1 (5 bases). CDR1 and CDR2 from the germline V gene are MDHEN and SYDVKM. The CDR3 covers 16 residues. With 6 bases removed from V and 0 bases from J, the gap between germline ends came to 17 bases. The CDR3: CASSAGWGRMNTEAFF. CDR3 nucleotides: TGTGCCAGCAGCGCAGGGTGGGGCCGCATGAACACTGAAGCTTTCTTT.

The chain carries TRBV7-9 and TRBJ2-5; 9 nucleotides agree with TRBD1. Germline trimming cut 4 bases from V and 5 bases from J; bases unmatched to any gene: 2. This CDR3 has 13 amino acids. The V gene's germline CDR1 is SEHNR and CDR2 FQNEAQ (reference sequence). CDR3: CASSWTGDETQYF. For the CDR3, the DNA is TGTGCCAGCAGCTGGACAGGGGACGAGACCCAGTACTTC.